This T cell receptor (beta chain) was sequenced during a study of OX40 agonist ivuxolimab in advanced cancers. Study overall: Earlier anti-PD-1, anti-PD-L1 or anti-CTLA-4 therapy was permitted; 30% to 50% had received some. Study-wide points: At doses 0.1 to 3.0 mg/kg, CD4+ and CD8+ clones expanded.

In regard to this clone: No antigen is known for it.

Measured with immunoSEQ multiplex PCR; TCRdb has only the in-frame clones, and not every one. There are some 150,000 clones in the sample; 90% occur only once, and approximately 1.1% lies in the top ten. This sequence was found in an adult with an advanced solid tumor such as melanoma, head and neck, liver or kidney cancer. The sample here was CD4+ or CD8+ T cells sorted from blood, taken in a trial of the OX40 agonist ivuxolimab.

CDR3 amino acids: CASTLLQGAAKNIQYF. The CDR3 DNA sequence: TGTGCCAGCACCCTCCTACAGGGGGCCGCCAAAAACATTCAGTACTTC. The rearrangement links TRBV6-6 to TRBJ2-4, with 9 bases fitting TRBD1. The germline gives CDR1 MNHNY, CDR2 SVGAGI (reference sequence). The V segment lost 7 bases and the J segment 1 base; nucleotides outside the gene matches: 8. The CDR3 has 16 residues.